This passage covers 6 T cell receptor beta chains from one sample sequenced in a study of T-cell reconstitution after alpha-beta-depleted transplantation in children. Unique molecular identifiers were built into the TCRbeta library. TCRdb reanalysed the PCR reads using MiXCR and keeps one entry per CDR3 protein. The sample has about a million distinct CDR3 sequences, 25% to 35% seen once. Source: PBMCs, mostly from graft donor cells, taken 360 days after TCRalphabeta/CD19-depleted stem cell transplant. The receptors stem from a boy younger than two who had a stem cell transplant for SCID, so the T cells may come from the graft donor.

This chain joins TRBV5-1 and TRBJ2-2; D is perhaps TRBD2 (6 bases). Per germline, CDR1 SGHRS and CDR2 YFSETQ. The length of the CDR3 is 17 residues. The ends were cut back, 1 base at V and 2 bases at J, with 15 bases in the middle. The CDR3 nucleotides are TGCGCCAGCAGCTTGAAGGTCGGAGGGCTTAACACCGGGGAGCTGTTTTTT. Encoded protein: CASSLKVGGLNTGELFF.

This clonotype was counted a few times. The V gene is TRBV10-3, the J gene TRBJ2-7, with 9 bases matching TRBD1. Germline CDR1 ENHRY, CDR2 SYGVKD. Germline trimming cut 2 bases from V and 7 bases from J; bases unmatched to any gene: 0. This CDR3 is 12 amino acids long. The CDR3: CAISEDRGEQYF. The CDR3 nucleotides read TGTGCCATCAGTGAGGACAGGGGGGAGCAGTACTTC.

The V gene is TRBV6-2 or TRBV6-3, the J gene TRBJ1-5; D may be TRBD1 (5 bases). V was cut by 6 bases and J by 0 bases, with 12 bases left in between. The CDR3 has 15 amino acids. In germline, CDR1 is MNHEY, CDR2 SVGEGT. For the CDR3, the DNA is TGTGCCAGCAGGACAGCAGTTTATAGCAATCAGCCCCAGCATTTT. This gives the protein CASRTAVYSNQPQHF.

This sequence joins TRBV6-5 and TRBJ1-2; no reliable D call. There are 15 residues in the CDR3. Germline assignment: CDR1 MNHEY and CDR2 SVGAGI. Trimming took off 3 bases at V and 6 bases at J, with 17 bases between the two ends. The CDR3 here is CASSYEGGGLDGYTF. DNA of the CDR3: TGTGCCAGCAGTTATGAGGGTGGCGGTCTCGATGGCTACACCTTC.

CDR3 in amino acids: CASSYSDRVWGDEQYF. The CDR3, as DNA: TGTGCCAGCAGTTACTCCGACAGGGTGTGGGGGGACGAGCAGTACTTC. The gene calls are TRBV6-5 and TRBJ2-7, with a weak D call TRBD1 (7 bases). V lost 0 bases to trimming and J lost 5 bases, with 17 bases between them. Germline V gene lookup returns CDR1 MNHEY and CDR2 SVGAGI. The CDR3 totals 16 residues.

This clonotype has only a few counts. This chain joins TRBV28 and TRBJ2-3; 7 bases match TRBD1. Germline V gene lookup returns CDR1 MDHEN and CDR2 SYDVKM. J was trimmed by 3 bases and V by 7 bases; bases with no gene match: 10. The CDR3 has 15 residues. CDR3 sequence: CASIPGTVGTDTQYF. The CDR3 coding sequence is TGTGCCAGCATCCCCGGGACAGTAGGAACAGATACGCAGTATTTT. The whole variable domain, remainder taken from reference TRBV28 and TRBJ2-3, is DVKVTQSSRYLVKRTGEKVFLECVQDMDHENMFWYRQDPGLGLRLIYFSYDVKMKEKGDIPEGYSVSREKKERFSLILESASTNQTSMYLCASIPGTVGTDTQYFGPGTRLTVL.